One TCR beta chain is described in this entry. The antigen is undetermined. Unique molecular identifiers were present in the TCR beta cDNA libraries. TCRdb processed the PCR reads anew with MiXCR; each CDR3 protein has one entry. Of just over 250,000 distinct CDR3 sequences in the sample, 30% to 45% were seen once. This entry belongs to a study of post-analysis software for immune sequencing data. Study-level points and caveats: There was significantly lower normalized Chao1 diversity in multiple sclerosis patients than in controls. Elevated frequency relative to controls characterized several TRBV segments in patients, TRBV5-6, TRBV5-1 and TRBV20-1 among them.

The V end was cut by 1 base, the J end by 0 bases, with 7 bases between. The CDR3 length is 15 residues. Germline assignment: CDR1 SGHVS and CDR2 FQNEAQ. The TCR was taken from a girl under 18 with multiple sclerosis. This chain joins TRBV7-8 and TRBJ1-5; D is undetermined. Sequenced material: blood. The CDR3 bases are TGTGCCAGCAGCTTAGAGATTGGTAGCAATCAGCCCCAGCATTTT. It specifies CASSLEIGSNQPQHF.